The 22 T cell receptor beta chains given below trace back to one sample, sequenced in a study of blood T cell repertoires in COVID-19. The method was immunoSEQ multiplex PCR; TCRdb's version includes in-frame clones alone and lacks a portion of them. The sample includes about 140,000 clones, around nine tenths seen only once; the top ten take roughly 5%. The sequencing input was peripheral blood. The receptors here all came from a human donor in a cohort sampled during active COVID-19.

This clone was detected only once. The chain combines TRBV6-6 with TRBJ2-1, with 8 positions matching TRBD2. The CDR3 loop spans 16 amino acids. Trimming cost V 4 bases and J 4 bases; bases outside gene matches: 9. Germline V gene sequence: CDR1 MNHNY, CDR2 SVGAGI (reference sequence). CDR3 sequence (DNA): TGTGCCAGCAGTTCCGAACCTAGCGGGTTATACAATGAGCAGTTCTTC. It codes for CASSSEPSGLYNEQFF.

A single count supports this clone. This chain joins TRBV3-1 (or the pseudogene TRBV3-2) and TRBJ2-5, with TRBD2 identical over 7 bases. V shed 2 bases, J shed 3 bases, and the junction held 9 bases outside the gene matches. CDR3 length equals 16 residues. CDR1 is LGHDT and CDR2 is YNNKEL in the germline V gene (reference sequence). The CDR3 bases are TGTGCCAGCAGCCAATCAGCGGCGGGGGAGAAAGAGACCCAGTACTTC. Translated: CASSQSAAGEKETQYF.

The chain has TRBV7-9 and TRBJ2-2, with D perhaps matching TRBD1 (6 bases). The V gene lost 6 bases and the J gene lost 2 bases, with 10 bases spanning the gap. Germline assignment: CDR1 SEHNR and CDR2 FQNEAQ (reference sequence). The CDR3 consists of 14 residues. This chain's CDR3 is CASRRDINTGELFF. The CDR3 DNA sequence: TGTGCCAGCAGACGGGACATTAACACCGGGGAGCTGTTTTTT.

The rearrangement uses TRBV19 and TRBJ1-6; TRBD1 matches 7 bases. The V gene's germline CDR1 is LNHDA and CDR2 SQIVND (reference sequence). CDR3 size: 16 residues. The ends lost 3 bases at V and 4 bases at J; junction bases unmatched: 6. The CDR3 spells CASSIEGTAYNSPLHF. The CDR3, as DNA: TGTGCCAGTAGTATTGAAGGGACAGCTTATAATTCACCCCTCCACTTT.

This clone was detected once. The CDR3: CASSSKTEHYGYTF. The CDR3 nucleotides read TGTGCCAGCAGCTCCAAGACGGAGCACTATGGCTACACCTTC. The chain carries TRBV7-9 and TRBJ1-2; no clear D gene. From germline, CDR1 is SEHNR and CDR2 FQNEAQ (reference sequence). The CDR3 sequence is 14 residues long. Trimming shortened V by 4 bases and J by 3 bases, and 12 bases separated the two germline ends.

The rearrangement joins TRBV7-2 to TRBJ1-1; possible D gene TRBD1, 5 bases. Germline V lookup: CDR1 SGHTA, CDR2 FQGNSA. With 3 bases removed from V and 11 bases from J, the gap between germline ends came to 13 bases. CDR3 size: 12 residues. Here the CDR3 reads CASSFQGRGAFF. The CDR3 nucleotides are TGTGCCAGCAGCTTTCAGGGTCGTGGGGCTTTCTTT.

The V and J genes are TRBV18 and TRBJ1-1, with TRBD1 matching 12 bases. J gave up 1 base and V 3 bases, and 9 bases lay outside the gene matches. CDR3 size: 18 residues. Germline V CDR1 and CDR2: KGHSH, LQKENI. The CDR3 here is CASSPGSGQGARNTEAFF. CDR3 nucleotides: TGTGCCAGCTCACCGGGGTCGGGACAGGGGGCGCGGAACACTGAAGCTTTCTTT.

CDR3 nucleotides: TGCGCCAGCAGAAGGGGACTAGCGGGAGCATTAGATACGCAGTATTTT. It encodes CASRRGLAGALDTQYF. The V call is TRBV5-1, the J call TRBJ2-3; 14 bases fit TRBD2. Looked up from germline, CDR1 is SGHRS and CDR2 is YFSETQ. The CDR3 has 16 residues. The trim removed 5 bases at V and 5 bases at J, leaving 7 bases unmatched.

The V call is TRBV5-1, the J call TRBJ1-2; D unresolved. The CDR3 extends over 14 amino acids. Germline values: CDR1 SGHRS, CDR2 YFSETQ. V shed 0 bases and J shed 3 bases, with 9 bases lying between them. CDR3 in DNA: TGCGCCAGCAGCTTGGATGGGAGAGACTATGGCTACACCTTC. Its translation is CASSLDGRDYGYTF.

The J gene is TRBJ2-7, the V gene TRBV6-1; tentatively, D is TRBD1 (6 bases). Per the germline V gene, CDR1 is MNHNS and CDR2 is SASEGT. Trimming left V 1 base short and J 2 bases short, with 12 bases between. The CDR3 runs to 15 residues. The CDR3 loop reads CASSEGWGHPYEQYF. CDR3 DNA sequence: TGTGCCAGCAGTGAAGGATGGGGACATCCCTACGAGCAGTACTTC.

V and J are TRBV2 and TRBJ2-3; 14 nucleotides match TRBD2. This CDR3 has 19 residues. Unmatched junction bases numbered 10, after V lost 0 bases and J lost 5 bases. Germline V gives CDR1 SNHLY, CDR2 FYNNEI. CDR3 in amino acids: CASSEAASGLAGVLDTQYF. DNA of the CDR3: TGTGCCAGCAGTGAAGCAGCCTCGGGACTAGCGGGAGTATTAGATACGCAGTATTTT. Supplemented by reference TRBV2 and TRBJ2-3, the full variable domain reads EPEVTQTPSHQVTQMGQEVILRCVPISNHLYFYWYRQILGQKVEFLVSFYNNEISEKSEIFDDQFSVERPDGSNFTLKIRSTKLEDSAMYFCASSEAASGLAGVLDTQYFGPGTRLTVL.

The CDR3 loop reads CAWSAQGSGANVLTF. CDR3 nucleotide sequence: TGTGCCTGGAGTGCACAGGGCTCTGGGGCCAACGTCCTGACTTTC. This chain links TRBV30 with TRBJ2-6, with D possibly TRBD1 on 6 matching bases. Deletions cut 1 base from V and 0 bases from J, with 7 bases between. The CDR3 totals 15 residues. CDR1 and CDR2 from the germline V gene are GTSNPN and SVGIG (reference sequence). Using reference TRBV30 and TRBJ2-6 for the parts outside the CDR3, the full variable domain is SQTIHQWPATLVQPVGSPLSLECTVEGTSNPNLYWYRQAAGRGLQLLFYSVGIGQISSEVPQNLSASRPQDRQFILSSKKLLLSDSGFYLCAWSAQGSGANVLTFGAGSRLTVL.

The chain uses TRBV5-1 and TRBJ2-7; D remains unclear. The CDR3 loop spans 15 amino acids. V shed 2 bases and J shed 0 bases, with 12 bases lying between them. Per the germline V gene, CDR1 is SGHRS and CDR2 is YFSETQ. The DNA for the CDR3 is TGCGCCAGCAGCTTAGACATTGTCGTCTCCTACGAGCAGTACTTC. Translating gives CASSLDIVVSYEQYF. Supplemented by reference TRBV5-1 and TRBJ2-7, the full variable domain reads KAGVTQTPRYLIKTRGQQVTLSCSPISGHRSVSWYQQTPGQGLQFLFEYFSETQRNKGNFPGRFSGRQFSNSRSEMNVSTLELGDSALYLCASSLDIVVSYEQYFGPGTRLTVT.

The chain couples TRBV2 to TRBJ2-3, with a tentative D call TRBD2 (5 bases). CDR3 length: 14 amino acids. V shed 6 bases and J shed 3 bases, with 13 bases lying between them. Germline V lookup: CDR1 SNHLY, CDR2 FYNNEI. The CDR3 loop reads CASSPGSGTDTQYF. The CDR3 nucleotides read TGTGCCAGCAGCCCGGGGTCGGGGACAGATACGCAGTATTTT.

V is TRBV28 and J is TRBJ1-5; TRBD1 might be the D (6 bases). The CDR3 runs 14 residues. The ends were cut back, 5 bases at V and 0 bases at J, with 8 bases in the middle. Germline V gives CDR1 MDHEN, CDR2 SYDVKM. The CDR3 sequence: CASSDRYSNQPQHF. In DNA form, the CDR3 reads TGTGCCAGCAGTGACAGGTATAGCAATCAGCCCCAGCATTTT. Combining the CDR3 with reference TRBV28 and TRBJ1-5 gives the whole variable domain DVKVTQSSRYLVKRTGEKVFLECVQDMDHENMFWYRQDPGLGLRLIYFSYDVKMKEKGDIPEGYSVSREKKERFSLILESASTNQTSMYLCASSDRYSNQPQHFGDGTRLSIL.

V and J are TRBV11-2 and TRBJ2-7; TRBD2 matches 10 bases. V lost 5 bases, J lost 4 bases, and 5 bases stayed unmatched. Per germline, CDR1 SGHAT and CDR2 FQNNGV. The CDR3 spans 14 residues. The CDR3 nucleotides are TGTGCCAGCAGCGCACTAGCGGGATTATACGAGCAGTACTTC. Translated, it gives CASSALAGLYEQYF.

The V and J genes are TRBV27 and TRBJ1-1; D is perhaps TRBD1 (6 bases). Germline V gives CDR1 MNHEY, CDR2 SMNVEV (reference sequence). The CDR3 covers 14 residues. Trimming removed 2 bases at V and 3 bases at J, with 10 bases between. As DNA, the CDR3 is TGTGCCAGCAGTTTAACGGCAGGGGACACTGAAGCTTTCTTT. Its translation is CASSLTAGDTEAFF.

A single count supports this clone. J is TRBJ2-7 and V is TRBV10-1; 11 bases fit TRBD1. The germline CDR1 and CDR2 sequences are WNHNN and SYGVQD (reference sequence). CDR3 length: 18 residues. The trim removed 6 bases at V and 1 base at J, leaving 14 bases unmatched. The CDR3 is CASSSGTGGTGGSYEQYF. The CDR3 DNA follows: TGCGCCAGCAGCTCCGGGACAGGGGGTACGGGAGGGTCCTACGAGCAGTACTTC.

In DNA form, the CDR3 reads TGCGCCAGCAGCTTGAGCGGGGGGCGCGACGAGCAGTACTTC. Translated: CASSLSGGRDEQYF. The rearrangement uses TRBV5-1 and TRBJ2-7, with TRBD2 identical over 9 bases. Trimming cost V 1 base and J 5 bases; bases outside gene matches: 4. Germline CDR1 and CDR2: SGHRS and YFSETQ. This CDR3 spans 14 amino acids.

The CDR3 spells CASSPDRNYGYTF. CDR3 nucleotides: TGTGCCAGCTCACCAGACAGAAACTATGGCTACACCTTC. The chain has TRBV18 and TRBJ1-2; D possibly corresponds to TRBD1 (5 bases). The CDR3 has 13 residues. V was shortened by 2 bases and J by 2 bases, with 6 bases between the two germline ends. CDR1 KGHSH and CDR2 LQKENI come from the germline V gene.

The V and J genes are TRBV28 and TRBJ2-7; a possible D gene is TRBD1 (7 bases). The CDR3 length is 16 residues. Germline V gives CDR1 MDHEN, CDR2 SYDVKM. Trimming removed 6 bases at V and 6 bases at J, with 24 bases between. The CDR3, as DNA: TGTGCCAGCAGCATCATGGGACAGTGGGGGGTTACCGAGCAGTACTTC. Translation gives CASSIMGQWGVTEQYF.

V is TRBV3-1 (or the pseudogene TRBV3-2) and J is TRBJ2-7; the D gene is possibly TRBD2 (6 bases). Trimming shortened V by 4 bases and J by 3 bases, and 13 bases separated the two germline ends. This CDR3 contains 14 residues. Germline V gene sequence: CDR1 LGHDT, CDR2 YNNKEL (reference sequence). The CDR3 DNA sequence: TGTGCCAGCAGCCTCACCGGGACTGGCTACGAGCAGTACTTC. Protein: CASSLTGTGYEQYF.